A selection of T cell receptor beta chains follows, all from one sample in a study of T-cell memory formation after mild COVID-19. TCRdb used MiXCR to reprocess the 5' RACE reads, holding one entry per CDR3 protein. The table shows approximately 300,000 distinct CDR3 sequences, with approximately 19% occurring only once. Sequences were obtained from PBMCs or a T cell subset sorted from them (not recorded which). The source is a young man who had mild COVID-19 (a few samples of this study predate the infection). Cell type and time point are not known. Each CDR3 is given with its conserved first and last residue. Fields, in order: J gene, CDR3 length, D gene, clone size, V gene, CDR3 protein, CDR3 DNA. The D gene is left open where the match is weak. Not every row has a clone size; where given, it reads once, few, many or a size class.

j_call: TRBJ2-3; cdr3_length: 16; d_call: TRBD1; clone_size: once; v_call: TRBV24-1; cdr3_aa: CATSDSTGVRADTQYF; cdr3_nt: TGTGCCACCAGTGATTCGACAGGGGTTCGCGCAGATACGCAGTATTTT
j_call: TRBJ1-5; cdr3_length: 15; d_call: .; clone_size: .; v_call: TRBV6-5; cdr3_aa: CASTPRGYGNQPQHF; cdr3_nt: TGTGCCAGCACCCCCCGGGGGTATGGCAATCAGCCCCAGCATTTT
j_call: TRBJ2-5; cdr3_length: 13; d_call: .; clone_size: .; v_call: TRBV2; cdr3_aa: CASGQTRAETQYF; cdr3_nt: TGTGCCAGCGGACAGACAAGAGCAGAGACCCAGTACTTC
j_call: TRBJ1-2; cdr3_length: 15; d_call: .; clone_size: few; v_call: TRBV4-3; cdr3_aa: CASSQGEGPGYGYTF; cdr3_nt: TGCGCCAGCAGCCAAGGGGAAGGGCCGGGCTATGGCTACACCTTC
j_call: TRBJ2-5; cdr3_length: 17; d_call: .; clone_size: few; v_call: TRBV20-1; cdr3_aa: CSASSPYRDKYQETQYF; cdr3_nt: TGCAGTGCTAGTTCCCCCTACCGGGACAAATACCAAGAGACCCAGTACTTC
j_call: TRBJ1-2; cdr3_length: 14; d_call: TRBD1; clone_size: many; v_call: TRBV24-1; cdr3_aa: CATSDQTGGYGYTF; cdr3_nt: TGTGCCACCAGTGATCAGACAGGGGGCTATGGCTACACCTTC
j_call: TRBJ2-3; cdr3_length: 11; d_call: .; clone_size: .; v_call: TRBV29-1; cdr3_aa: CSVERVDTQYF; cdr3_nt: TGCAGCGTTGAACGGGTGGATACGCAGTATTTT
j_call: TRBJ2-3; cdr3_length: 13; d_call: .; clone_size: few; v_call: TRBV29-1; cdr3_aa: CSVDRAYTDTQYF; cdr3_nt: TGCAGCGTTGACAGGGCGTACACAGATACGCAGTATTTT
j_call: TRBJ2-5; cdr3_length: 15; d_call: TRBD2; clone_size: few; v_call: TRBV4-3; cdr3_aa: CASSRVSGAQETQYF; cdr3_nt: TGCGCCAGCAGCCGGGTTAGCGGGGCCCAAGAGACCCAGTACTTC
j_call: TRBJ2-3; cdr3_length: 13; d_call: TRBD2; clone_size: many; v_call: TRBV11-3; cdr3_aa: CASSAGGGDTQYF; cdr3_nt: TGTGCCAGCAGCGCGGGGGGGGGAGATACGCAGTATTTT
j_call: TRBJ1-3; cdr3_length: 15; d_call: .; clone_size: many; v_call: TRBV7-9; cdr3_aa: CASSRHIPSGNTIYF; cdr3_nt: TGTGCCAGCAGCCGTCACATCCCCTCTGGAAACACCATATATTTT
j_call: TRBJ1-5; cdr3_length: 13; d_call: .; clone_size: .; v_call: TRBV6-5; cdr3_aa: CASSYLANQPQHF; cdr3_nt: TGTGCCAGCAGTTACTTGGCAAATCAGCCCCAGCATTTT
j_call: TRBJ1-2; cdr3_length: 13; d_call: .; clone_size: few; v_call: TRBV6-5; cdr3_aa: CASRNGRDYGYTF; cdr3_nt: TGTGCCAGCAGAAACGGCAGGGACTATGGCTACACCTTC
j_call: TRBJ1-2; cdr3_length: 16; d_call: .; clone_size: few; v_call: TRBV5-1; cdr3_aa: CASSLGLPHPNYGYTF; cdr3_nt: TGCGCCAGCAGCTTGGGTCTACCCCATCCTAACTATGGCTACACCTTC
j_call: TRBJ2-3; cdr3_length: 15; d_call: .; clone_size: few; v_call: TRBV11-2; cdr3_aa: CASSSQLELPDTQYF; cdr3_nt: TGTGCCAGCAGCTCACAACTGGAGCTACCAGATACGCAGTATTTT
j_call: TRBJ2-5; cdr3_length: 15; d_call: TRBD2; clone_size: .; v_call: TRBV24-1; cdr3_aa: CATSDPRTSSETQYF; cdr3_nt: TGTGCCACCAGTGATCCTCGGACTAGCTCAGAGACCCAGTACTTC
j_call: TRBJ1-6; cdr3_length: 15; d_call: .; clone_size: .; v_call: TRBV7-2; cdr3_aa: CASSLLGAFHSPLHF; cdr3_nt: TGTGCCAGCAGCTTGCTCGGGGCCTTTCATTCACCCCTCCACTTT
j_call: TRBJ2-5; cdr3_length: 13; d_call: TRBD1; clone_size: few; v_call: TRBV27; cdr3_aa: CASSSQGAETQYF; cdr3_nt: TGTGCCAGCAGTTCACAGGGGGCAGAGACCCAGTACTTC
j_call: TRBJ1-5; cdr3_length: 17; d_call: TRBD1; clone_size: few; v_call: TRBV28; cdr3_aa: CASTPGGDRWLDQPQHF; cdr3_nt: TGTGCCAGCACCCCAGGGGGGGACAGGTGGTTAGATCAGCCCCAGCATTTT
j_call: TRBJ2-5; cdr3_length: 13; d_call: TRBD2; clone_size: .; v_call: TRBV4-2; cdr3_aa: CASSQRTSETQYF; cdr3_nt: TGTGCCAGCAGCCAGAGGACTAGCGAGACCCAGTACTTC
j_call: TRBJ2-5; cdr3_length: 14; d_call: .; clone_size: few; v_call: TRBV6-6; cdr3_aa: CASSSRQVKETQYF; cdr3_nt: TGTGCCAGCAGTTCGCGACAGGTGAAAGAGACCCAGTACTTC
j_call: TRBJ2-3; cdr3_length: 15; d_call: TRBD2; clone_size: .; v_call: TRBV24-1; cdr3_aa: CATTGCGAGVDTQYF; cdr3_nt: TGTGCCACGACCGGGTGTGGAGCGGGGGTGGATACGCAGTATTTT
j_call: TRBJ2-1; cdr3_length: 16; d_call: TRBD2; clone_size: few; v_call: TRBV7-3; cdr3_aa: CASSRLPPGGNNEQFF; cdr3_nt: TGTGCCAGCAGCCGCCTCCCCCCGGGGGGGAACAATGAGCAGTTCTTC
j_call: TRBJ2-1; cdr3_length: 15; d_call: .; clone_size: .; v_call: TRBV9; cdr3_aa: CASSVRQSSYNEQFF; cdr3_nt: TGTGCCAGCAGCGTGAGACAGAGCTCCTACAATGAGCAGTTCTTC